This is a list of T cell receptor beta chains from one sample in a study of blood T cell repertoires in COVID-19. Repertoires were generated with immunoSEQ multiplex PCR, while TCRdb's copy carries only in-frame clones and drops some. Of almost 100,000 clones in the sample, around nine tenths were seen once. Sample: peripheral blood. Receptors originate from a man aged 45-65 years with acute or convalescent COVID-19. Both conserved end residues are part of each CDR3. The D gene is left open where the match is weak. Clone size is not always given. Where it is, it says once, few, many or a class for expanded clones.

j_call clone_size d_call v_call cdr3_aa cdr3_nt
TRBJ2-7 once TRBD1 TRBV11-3 CASSFGGQGAYEQYF TGTGCCAGCAGCTTTGGGGGACAGGGAGCCTACGAGCAGTACTTC
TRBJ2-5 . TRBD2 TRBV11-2 CASSLDGRAEETQYF TGTGCCAGCAGCTTAGACGGGAGGGCCGAGGAGACCCAGTACTTC
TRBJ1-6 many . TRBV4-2 CASSQVGRENSYNSPLHF TGTGCCAGCAGCCAAGTCGGCCGGGAGAACTCCTATAATTCACCCCTCCACTTT
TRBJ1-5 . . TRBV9 CASSVGKSNQPQHF TGTGCCAGCAGCGTAGGTAAAAGCAATCAGCCCCAGCATTTT
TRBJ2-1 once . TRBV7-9 CASSPSRVGDNEQFF TGTGCCAGCAGCCCCTCCAGGGTTGGGGACAATGAGCAGTTCTTC
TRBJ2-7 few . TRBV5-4 CASSLSSVGLPYEQYF TGTGCCAGCAGCTTGAGTTCAGTGGGACTTCCCTACGAGCAGTACTTC
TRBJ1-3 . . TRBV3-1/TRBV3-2 CASSPRGESIYF TGTGCCAGCAGCCCCCGTGGGGAGTCCATATATTTT
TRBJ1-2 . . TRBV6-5 CASGPGRGGYTF TGTGCCAGCGGGCCAGGCAGGGGCGGCTACACCTTC
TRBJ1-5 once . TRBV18 CASSAGRGHPDQPQHF TGTGCCAGCTCAGCGGGCCGGGGACACCCCGATCAGCCCCAGCATTTT
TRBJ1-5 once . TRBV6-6 CASSYGVAGQPQHF TGTGCCAGCAGTTACGGCGTAGCCGGTCAGCCCCAGCATTTT
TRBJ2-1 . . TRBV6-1 CASSDGAQRPNEQFF TGTGCCAGCAGTGATGGGGCTCAGCGACCCAATGAGCAGTTCTTC
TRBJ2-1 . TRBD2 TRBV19 CASNRGLAGVNEQFF TGTGCCAGTAATAGAGGACTAGCGGGAGTTAATGAGCAGTTCTTC
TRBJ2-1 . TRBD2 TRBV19 CASSVRPSGSLGHNEQFF TGTGCCAGTAGCGTTCGGCCTAGCGGGAGTCTTGGCCACAATGAGCAGTTCTTC
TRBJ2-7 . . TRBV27 CASSFESPPIYEQYF TGTGCCAGCAGTTTCGAGAGCCCCCCGATCTACGAGCAGTACTTC
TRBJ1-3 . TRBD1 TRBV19 CASSIGTGASGNTIYF TGTGCCAGTAGTATTGGGACAGGGGCATCTGGAAACACCATATATTTT
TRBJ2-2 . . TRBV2 CASSDLGPGELFF TGTGCCAGCAGTGATCTGGGCCCCGGGGAGCTGTTTTTT
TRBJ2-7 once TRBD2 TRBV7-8 CASSPMLLGTSAKYEQYF TGTGCCAGCAGCCCTATGTTGCTGGGGACTAGCGCAAAGTACGAGCAGTACTTC
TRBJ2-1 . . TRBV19 CASSRDREAYNEQFF TGTGCCAGTAGTAGAGACAGGGAGGCGTACAATGAGCAGTTCTTC
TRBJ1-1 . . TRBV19 CASNGKRVPGTEAFF TGTGCCAGTAATGGAAAGAGGGTCCCAGGCACTGAAGCTTTCTTT
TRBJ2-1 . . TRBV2 CASSGGSTGLGYNEQFF TGTGCCAGCAGTGGAGGAAGCACAGGGTTGGGCTACAATGAGCAGTTCTTC
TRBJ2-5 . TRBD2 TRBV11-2 CASTRTGTSGRWETQYF TGTGCCAGCACCAGAACCGGGACTAGCGGGAGATGGGAGACCCAGTACTTC
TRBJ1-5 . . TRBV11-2 CASSANRVRQPQHF TGTGCCAGCAGCGCAAACAGGGTCAGGCAGCCCCAGCATTTT
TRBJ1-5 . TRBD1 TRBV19 CASTGTGGPQPQHF TGTGCCAGTACAGGGACAGGGGGCCCTCAGCCCCAGCATTTT